The rows below give T cell receptor beta chains drawn from one sample of a study of blood T cell repertoires in COVID-19. The table came from immunoSEQ multiplex PCR; TCRdb's copy has only in-frame clones and leaves some out. The table records hundreds of thousands of clones, approximately 86% of them present only once. Sequenced sample: PBMCs or T cells enriched from blood (not recorded which). The receptors shown here come from a woman in her 30s who had been exposed to COVID-19. The CDR3 runs from the conserved cysteine through the conserved F or W. The order of the fields is V gene, CDR3 length, clone size, J gene, D gene, CDR3 DNA, CDR3 protein. D genes are given only for firm matches. Not all rows give a size; the values are once, few, many and, for expanded clones, a class.

TRBV5-1	12	-	TRBJ1-4	-	TGCGCCAGCAGCGCGACGCGGGAAAAACTGTTTTTT	CASSATREKLFF
TRBV18	14	-	TRBJ1-2	-	TGTGCCAGCTCACCAACCTCAGGGTTAGGTGGCTACACCTTC	CASSPTSGLGGYTF
TRBV12-3/TRBV12-4	13	-	TRBJ1-2	-	TGTGCCAGCAGTTCGCACGGAGGCTATGGCTACACCTTC	CASSSHGGYGYTF
TRBV3-1/TRBV3-2	15	-	TRBJ2-7	-	TGTGCCAGCAGCAAGCCAGGTGCAAGCTCCTACGAGCAGTACTTC	CASSKPGASSYEQYF
TRBV30	16	-	TRBJ2-3	TRBD1	TGTGCCTGGAGCAAAGACAGGGCCCCTAGCACAGATACGCAGTATTTT	CAWSKDRAPSTDTQYF
TRBV2	13	-	TRBJ2-5	TRBD2	TGTGCCAGCAGTGCGAGCGGGGTTTCGGCCCAGTACTTC	CASSASGVSAQYF
TRBV12-3/TRBV12-4	12	-	TRBJ1-5	-	TGTGCCAGCAGCACCTACAATCAGCCCCAGCATTTT	CASSTYNQPQHF
TRBV10-2	15	-	TRBJ2-2	-	TGCGCCAGCAGTTCACTCAGGGGGGTAACCGGGGAGCTGTTTTTT	CASSSLRGVTGELFF
TRBV19	14	-	TRBJ1-2	-	TGTGCCAGTAGTATCTGGAGGGGCCCGAATGGCTACACCTTC	CASSIWRGPNGYTF
TRBV11-3	13	-	TRBJ1-2	-	TGTGCCAGCAGCTCGCAGGGAGGGTATGGCTACACCTTC	CASSSQGGYGYTF
TRBV11-2	13	-	TRBJ2-7	TRBD1	TGTGCCAGCAGCTTGGTGACAGGGTACGAGCAGTACTTC	CASSLVTGYEQYF
TRBV6-2/TRBV6-3	17	-	TRBJ1-2	TRBD1	TGTGCCAGCAGTTACCGGACAGGGGGCGAACTAAACTATGGCTACACCTTC	CASSYRTGGELNYGYTF
TRBV6-5	15	-	TRBJ1-5	TRBD1	TGTGCCAGCAGCTTCGGGACAGCGTCCAATCAGCCCCAGCATTTT	CASSFGTASNQPQHF
TRBV6-5	13	-	TRBJ1-2	-	TGTGCCAGCAGTTACGGCGGTAACTATGGCTACACCTTC	CASSYGGNYGYTF
TRBV7-2	19	-	TRBJ2-3	-	TGTGCCAGCAGCTTAGGGCCCTATGGTAGCGCGGGTTATGGAGATACGCAGTATTTT	CASSLGPYGSAGYGDTQYF
TRBV5-1	15	-	TRBJ2-3	TRBD1	TGCGCCAGCAGCTCAGGGGGCGCGTGGACAGATACGCAGTATTTT	CASSSGGAWTDTQYF
TRBV2	14	-	TRBJ2-1	-	TGTGCCAGCAGTGAAGTTCTCCCCCCCTATGAGCAGTTCTTC	CASSEVLPPYEQFF
TRBV27	14	-	TRBJ1-2	TRBD1	TGTGCCAGCAGACTGACAGGGTTAGAGTATGGCTACACCTTC	CASRLTGLEYGYTF
TRBV20-1	13	-	TRBJ1-2	-	TGCAGTGCTAGTAAAGGGGATGGCTATGGCTACACCTTC	CSASKGDGYGYTF
TRBV6-2/TRBV6-3	16	-	TRBJ2-3	TRBD2	TGTGCCAGCAGTTACGGACTAGCGGGGTCAACAGATACGCAGTATTTT	CASSYGLAGSTDTQYF
TRBV3-1/TRBV3-2	13	-	TRBJ2-1	-	TGTGCCAGCAGCCAAGGGGCCGTCGATGAGCAGTTCTTC	CASSQGAVDEQFF
TRBV27	15	once	TRBJ2-7	TRBD1	TGTGCCAGCAGTTGGGGACAGGGGGCGCAAGGAGAGCAGTACTTC	CASSWGQGAQGEQYF
TRBV10-2	11	-	TRBJ2-2	-	TGCGCCAGCTCCCAGGGCGGGGAGCTGTTTTTT	CASSQGGELFF
TRBV4-2	15	-	TRBJ2-7	-	TGTGCCAGCAGCCAAGAAATACAGGTCTACTACGAGCAGTACTTC	CASSQEIQVYYEQYF
TRBV10-3	16	-	TRBJ2-2	-	TGTGCCATCAGATGGGAGACACTCTCACGGACTGGGGAGCTGTTTTTT	CAIRWETLSRTGELFF
TRBV2	14	-	TRBJ1-1	TRBD1	TGTGCCAGCAGTCGGACAGGGGCCCGCACTGAAGCTTTCTTT	CASSRTGARTEAFF
TRBV24-1	16	-	TRBJ2-5	TRBD1	TGTGCCACCAGTGACACCGGGACAGGGGTACGAGAGACCCAGTACTTC	CATSDTGTGVRETQYF
TRBV6-5	11	-	TRBJ1-2	-	TGTGCCAGCAGCCAGGGATACGGCTACACCTTC	CASSQGYGYTF
TRBV6-5	12	-	TRBJ1-1	-	TGTGCCATCGGGAGCGGGAACACTGAAGCTTTCTTT	CAIGSGNTEAFF
TRBV2	14	-	TRBJ1-1	TRBD1	TGTGCCAGCAGAACAACAGGGGGATACACTGAAGCTTTCTTT	CASRTTGGYTEAFF
TRBV5-1	15	-	TRBJ2-3	TRBD1	TGCGCCAGCAGCTTCCGGGACAGGGTTCCAGATACGCAGTATTTT	CASSFRDRVPDTQYF
TRBV3-1/TRBV3-2	16	-	TRBJ1-2	TRBD1	TGTGCCAGCAGCCGGCCCTCAGGGGGGTCTAACTATGGCTACACCTTC	CASSRPSGGSNYGYTF
TRBV12-5	16	-	TRBJ2-3	-	TGTGCTAGTGGTGTCGGACAGCAGTCTAGCACAGATACGCAGTATTTT	CASGVGQQSSTDTQYF
TRBV2	14	once	TRBJ2-7	TRBD2	TGTGCCAGCTCCTCGACTAGCGCGCCCTACGAGCAGTACTTC	CASSSTSAPYEQYF
TRBV6-1	16	-	TRBJ2-2	TRBD1	TGTGCCAGCAGTGAACCGGGACAGGGATTCAACGGGGAGCTGTTTTTT	CASSEPGQGFNGELFF
TRBV2	14	once	TRBJ1-5	-	TGTGCCAGCAGGCCCCTAAGCAGGGGTCAGCCCCAGCATTTT	CASRPLSRGQPQHF